Each of the 27 T cell receptor beta chains below was sequenced from the same sample in a study of CD8 T cells in Susac syndrome. When the RNA was reverse transcribed, random hexamers were used with an input of about 0.5 to 1 ug. TCRdb re-called the immunoSEQ multiplex PCR reads through MiXCR, storing one row per CDR3 protein. The sample holds around 300,000 distinct CDR3 sequences, approximately 85% seen once. The sample consisted of CD8+ T cells from PBMCs. These receptors came from a human donor with multiple sclerosis.

This clonotype occurred once. V usage is TRBV4-3 and J usage is TRBJ2-1; no clear D. The CDR3 spans 18 residues. V dropped 0 bases and J dropped 0 bases, with 15 bases sitting between them. The germline gives CDR1 LGHNA, CDR2 YSLEER. The CDR3 is CASSQEARKLSSYNEQFF. The CDR3 DNA reads TGCGCCAGCAGCCAAGAGGCGCGAAAATTAAGCTCCTACAATGAGCAGTTCTTC.

V gene TRBV7-9 combines with J gene TRBJ2-1; D is uncertain. V dropped 3 bases and J dropped 5 bases, with 8 bases sitting between them. This CDR3 spans 13 amino acids. CDR1 and CDR2 from the germline V gene are SEHNR and FQNEAQ (reference sequence). CDR3: CASSFPRNNEQFF. The CDR3 nucleotides are TGTGCCAGCAGCTTCCCCAGGAACAATGAGCAGTTCTTC.

The chain has TRBV2 and TRBJ2-5, with 8 positions matching TRBD2. The CDR3 is 15 residues long. With 3 bases clipped from V and 2 bases from J, the junction kept 5 bases outside the gene matches. Germline CDR1 and CDR2: SNHLY and FYNNEI. The CDR3 here is CASSDPLAEQETQYF. CDR3 bases: TGTGCCAGCAGTGACCCACTAGCGGAGCAAGAGACCCAGTACTTC.

The chain carries TRBV20-1 and TRBJ1-3; unclear D gene. CDR1 is DFQATT and CDR2 is SNEGSKA in the germline V gene (reference sequence). Trimming left V 6 bases short and J 7 bases short, with 13 bases between. CDR3 length: 12 amino acids. CDR3 residues: CSAIQARNTIYF. The CDR3 bases are TGCAGTGCCATTCAGGCCCGGAACACCATATATTTT.

This clonotype appeared once. The chain combines TRBV29-1 with TRBJ1-1; D remains ambiguous. Germline CDR1 and CDR2: SQVTM and ANQGSEA. This CDR3 region has 12 residues. Trimming took 6 bases from V and 7 from J, leaving 15 bases between them. The CDR3 is CSVDPTGLEAFF. The CDR3 nucleotides read TGCAGCGTCGACCCAACCGGGCTTGAAGCTTTCTTT.

Written as DNA, the CDR3 is TGTGCCAGCAGCTTTGGCAGCTCTGGGGCCAACGTCCTGACTTTC. This encodes CASSFGSSGANVLTF. The V and J genes are TRBV5-6 and TRBJ2-6; D gene ambiguous. CDR3 size: 15 residues. V was shortened by 2 bases and J by 0 bases, with 6 bases between the two germline ends. Germline loops: CDR1 SGHDT, CDR2 YYEEEE.

The genes are TRBV7-9 and TRBJ2-1, with TRBD2 matching over 9 bases. The CDR3 loop spans 19 amino acids. CDR1 is SEHNR and CDR2 is FQNEAQ in the germline V gene (reference sequence). With 5 bases clipped from V and 0 bases from J, the junction kept 14 bases outside the gene matches. In DNA form, the CDR3 reads TGTGCCAGCAGCGCTCTTGACTTTGGGACTAGCCACTCCTACAATGAGCAGTTCTTC. It encodes CASSALDFGTSHSYNEQFF.

V gene TRBV24-1 combines with J gene TRBJ2-1; 10 nucleotides align to TRBD2. Germline CDR1 reads KGHDR; CDR2 reads SFDVKD. J gave up 3 bases and V 11 bases, and 9 bases lay outside the gene matches. The CDR3 covers 15 residues. In DNA form, the CDR3 reads TGTGCCAGACCACTAGCGGGAATGGTCTACAATGAGCAGTTCTTC. Protein sequence: CARPLAGMVYNEQFF.

The chain is built from TRBV7-3 and TRBJ2-7; 10 bases align to TRBD2. CDR1 is SGHTA and CDR2 is FQGTGA in the germline V gene. The CDR3 contains 15 residues. Losses at the gene ends were 5 bases for V and 5 bases for J; bases not matched to a gene: 9. The CDR3 DNA sequence: TGTGCCAGCAGCCCACTAGCGGGACTCATCAACGAGCAGTACTTC. Translated, it gives CASSPLAGLINEQYF. The variable domain in full, completed from reference TRBV7-3 and TRBJ2-7, reads GAGVSQTPSNKVTEKGKYVELRCDPISGHTALYWYRQSLGQGPEFLIYFQGTGAADDSGLPNDRFFAVRPEGSVSTLKIQRTERGDSAVYLCASSPLAGLINEQYFGPGTRLTVT.

The gene calls are TRBV5-6 and TRBJ1-3, with unresolved D. The CDR3 runs 14 residues. Germline CDR1 SGHDT, CDR2 YYEEEE. The V end was cut by 4 bases, the J end by 0 bases, with 8 bases between. The CDR3 protein is CASSLPSSGNTIYF. CDR3 bases: TGTGCCAGCAGCCTCCCCTCCTCTGGAAACACCATATATTTT.

The CDR3 DNA is TGTGCCAGCAGCCCTAGACAGGGGGCGAAGGGGAACACTGAAGCTTTCTTT. It yields the protein CASSPRQGAKGNTEAFF. The V and J genes are TRBV21-1 and TRBJ1-1; the table calls TRBD1, which could not be checked here. TRBV21-1 is listed as a pseudogene. The CDR3 extends over 17 amino acids.

V gene TRBV30 combines with J gene TRBJ2-7; D is uncertain. CDR3 length equals 14 residues. Germline CDR1 GTSNPN, CDR2 SVGIG (reference sequence). With 0 bases removed from V and 2 bases from J, the gap between germline ends came to 11 bases. CDR3 amino acids: CAWSVPAATYEQYF. The CDR3 nucleotides are TGTGCCTGGAGTGTACCGGCGGCCACCTACGAGCAGTACTTC. The whole variable domain, filled in from reference TRBV30 and TRBJ2-7, reads SQTIHQWPATLVQPVGSPLSLECTVEGTSNPNLYWYRQAAGRGLQLLFYSVGIGQISSEVPQNLSASRPQDRQFILSSKKLLLSDSGFYLCAWSVPAATYEQYFGPGTRLTVT.

Only a few counts were recorded for this clonotype. The genes are TRBV6-2 or TRBV6-3 and TRBJ2-7; D is perhaps TRBD1 (6 bases). The germline V and J ends were trimmed by 4 bases and 4 bases, with 11 bases remaining between them. This CDR3 has 13 residues. Germline V gene lookup returns CDR1 MNHEY and CDR2 SVGEGT. The CDR3 sequence: CASSSGTKYEQYF. The CDR3 nucleotides read TGTGCCAGCAGTTCCGGGACAAAATACGAGCAGTACTTC.

In this sample, this clonotype turned up once. This chain connects TRBV5-1 to TRBJ1-6; D not certain. The ends were cut back, 0 bases at V and 0 bases at J, with 10 bases in the middle. Per the germline V gene, CDR1 is SGHRS and CDR2 is YFSETQ. The CDR3 is 17 amino acids. The CDR3: CASSLEPLSSYNSPLHF. The CDR3 nucleotides read TGCGCCAGCAGCTTGGAGCCCCTAAGCTCCTATAATTCACCCCTCCACTTT.

The chain carries TRBV28 and TRBJ2-1; 10 nucleotides match TRBD2. Germline trimming cut 6 bases from V and 15 bases from J; bases unmatched to any gene: 5. The CDR3 loop spans 11 amino acids. CDR1 and CDR2 from the germline V gene are MDHEN and SYDVKM. The CDR3 sequence is CASRTGLAVFF. For the CDR3, the DNA is TGTGCCAGCAGGACCGGACTAGCGGTGTTCTTC.

The chain joins TRBV6-4 to TRBJ2-2, with D perhaps being TRBD1 or TRBD2 (5 bases each). This CDR3 has 14 amino acids. Trimming left V 8 bases short and J 3 bases short, with 13 bases between. The germline V gene encodes CDR1 MRHNA and CDR2 SNTAGT. The CDR3 DNA follows: TGTGCCAGCCGATCGGGACCCTACACCGGGGAGCTGTTTTTT. It encodes CASRSGPYTGELFF.

The rearrangement uses TRBV2 and TRBJ1-1, with D maybe TRBD1 (6 bases). This CDR3 contains 14 residues. Germline V CDR1 and CDR2: SNHLY, FYNNEI. The V gene lost 9 bases and the J gene lost 5 bases, with 19 bases spanning the gap. Here the CDR3 reads CARINSFQGTEAFF. The CDR3 DNA sequence: TGTGCCAGGATTAACAGCTTTCAGGGGACTGAAGCTTTCTTT.

The V gene is TRBV7-6, the J gene TRBJ2-3; tentatively, D is TRBD2 (6 bases). CDR1 is SGHVS, CDR2 FNYEAQ, per germline. Trimming left V 0 bases short and J 2 bases short, with 15 bases between. The CDR3 sequence is 17 residues long. The CDR3, as DNA: TGTGCCAGCAGCTTAGCTAGCGGAACAACCAACACAGATACGCAGTATTTT. This translates into CASSLASGTTNTDTQYF. Variable domain in full (rest from reference TRBV7-6 and TRBJ2-3): GAGVSQSPRYKVTKRGQDVALRCDPISGHVSLYWYRQALGQGPEFLTYFNYEAQQDKSGLPNDRFSAERPEGSISTLTIQRTEQRDSAMYRCASSLASGTTNTDTQYFGPGTRLTVL.

This chain uses TRBV4-3 with TRBJ2-7; weak D call: TRBD2 (5 bases). Per germline, CDR1 LGHNA and CDR2 YSLEER. V was trimmed by 0 bases and J by 6 bases, leaving 18 bases between them. This CDR3 is built from 16 residues. The CDR3, as DNA: TGCGCCAGCAGCCAAGATTATAGGGAGTTCCGGTGCGAGCAGTACTTC. Its translation: CASSQDYREFRCEQYF.

The chain combines TRBV5-6 with TRBJ1-1, with D unresolved. The CDR3 contains 14 residues. CDR1 and CDR2 from the germline V gene are SGHDT and YYEEEE. The V end was cut by 2 bases, the J end by 2 bases, with 10 bases between. The CDR3 loop reads CASSFSSLNTEAFF. The CDR3 nucleotides read TGTGCCAGCAGCTTTAGTAGCCTTAACACTGAAGCTTTCTTT.

The rearrangement links TRBV20-1 to TRBJ2-7; no clear D. V shed 4 bases and J shed 3 bases, with 4 bases lying between them. Germline V CDR1 and CDR2: DFQATT, SNEGSKA (reference sequence). The CDR3 is 10 residues long. The CDR3 sequence: CSANYYEQYF. The CDR3 nucleotides are TGCAGTGCTAATTACTACGAGCAGTACTTC.

The rearrangement joins TRBV20-1 to TRBJ2-7, with TRBD2 matching over 7 bases. Germline CDR1 reads DFQATT; CDR2 reads SNEGSKA (reference sequence). V shed 5 bases and J 4 bases; nucleotides not matched to a gene: 14. The CDR3 has 15 amino acids. The DNA for the CDR3 is TGCAGTGCTTCCCCCGGTGGGCGGGAGAAATACGAGCAGTACTTC. This sequence encodes CSASPGGREKYEQYF.

The chain recombines TRBV15 with TRBJ2-3; possibly TRBD1 for D (6 bases). CDR1 LNHNV and CDR2 YYDKDF come from the germline V gene (reference sequence). The CDR3 is made up of 15 amino acids. V was clipped by 5 bases and J by 1 base, with 13 bases between them. This chain's CDR3 is CATSLGAGGTDTQYF. DNA of the CDR3: TGTGCCACCAGCCTGGGGGCAGGGGGCACAGATACGCAGTATTTT.

This chain uses TRBV30 with TRBJ1-1, with 8 bases aligning to TRBD1. Looked up from germline, CDR1 is GTSNPN and CDR2 is SVGIG (reference sequence). V lost 1 base, J lost 1 base, and 2 bases stayed unmatched. The CDR3 runs to 14 residues. The CDR3 DNA sequence: TGTGCCTGGAGTGAAGGGACAGGGAACACTGAAGCTTTCTTT. This gives the protein CAWSEGTGNTEAFF.

This chain joins TRBV30 and TRBJ2-3; a possible D gene is TRBD2 (5 bases). Germline assignment: CDR1 GTSNPN and CDR2 SVGIG (reference sequence). Trimming shortened V by 1 base and J by 4 bases, and 15 bases separated the two germline ends. The CDR3 runs 15 residues. The CDR3: CAWSGGRGRADTQYF. CDR3 nucleotide sequence: TGTGCCTGGAGTGGAGGGAGAGGGCGGGCAGATACGCAGTATTTT.

This sequence joins TRBV4-3 and TRBJ2-3; no firm D call. This CDR3 region has 13 residues. Per the germline V gene, CDR1 is LGHNA and CDR2 is YSLEER. Trimming took off 4 bases at V and 5 bases at J, with 10 bases between the two ends. CDR3 residues: CASSRDPGDTQYF. The CDR3, as DNA: TGCGCCAGCAGCCGAGATCCGGGAGATACGCAGTATTTT.

The V gene is TRBV4-3, the J gene TRBJ2-7; tentative D call: TRBD2 (5 bases). The CDR3 length is 15 residues. Germline assignment: CDR1 LGHNA and CDR2 YSLEER. V was cut by 0 bases and J by 5 bases, with 14 bases left in between. DNA for the CDR3: TGCGCCAGCAGCCAAGATGGTGGCCGGGGAAACGAGCAGTACTTC. This gives the protein CASSQDGGRGNEQYF.